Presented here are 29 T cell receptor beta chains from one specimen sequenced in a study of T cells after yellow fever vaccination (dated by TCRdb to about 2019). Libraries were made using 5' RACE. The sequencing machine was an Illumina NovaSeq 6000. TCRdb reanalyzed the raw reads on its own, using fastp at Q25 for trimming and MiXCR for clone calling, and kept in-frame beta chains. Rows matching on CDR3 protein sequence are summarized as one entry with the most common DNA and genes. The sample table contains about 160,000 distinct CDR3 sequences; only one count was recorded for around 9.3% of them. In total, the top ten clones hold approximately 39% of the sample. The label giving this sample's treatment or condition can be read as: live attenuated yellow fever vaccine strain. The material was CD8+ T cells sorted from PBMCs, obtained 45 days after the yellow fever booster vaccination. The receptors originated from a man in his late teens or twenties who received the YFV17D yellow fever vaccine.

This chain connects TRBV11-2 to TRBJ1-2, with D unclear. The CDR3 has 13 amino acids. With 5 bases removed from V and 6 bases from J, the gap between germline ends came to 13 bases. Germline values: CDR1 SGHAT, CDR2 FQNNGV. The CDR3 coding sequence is TGTGCCAGCAGCCCTGGTGGGATCGATGGCTACACCTTC. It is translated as CASSPGGIDGYTF. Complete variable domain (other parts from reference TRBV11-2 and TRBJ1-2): EAGVAQSPRYKIIEKRQSVAFWCNPISGHATLYWYQQILGQGPKLLIQFQNNGVVDDSQLPKDRFSAERLKGVDSTLKIQPAKLEDSAVYLCASSPGGIDGYTFGSGTRLTVV.

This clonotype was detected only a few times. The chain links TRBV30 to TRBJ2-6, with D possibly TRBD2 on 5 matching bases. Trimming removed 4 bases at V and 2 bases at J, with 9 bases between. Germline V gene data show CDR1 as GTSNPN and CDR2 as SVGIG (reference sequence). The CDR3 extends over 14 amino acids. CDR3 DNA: TGTGCCTGGACCCTCGGGGCTGGGGCCAACGTCCTGACTTTC. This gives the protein CAWTLGAGANVLTF.

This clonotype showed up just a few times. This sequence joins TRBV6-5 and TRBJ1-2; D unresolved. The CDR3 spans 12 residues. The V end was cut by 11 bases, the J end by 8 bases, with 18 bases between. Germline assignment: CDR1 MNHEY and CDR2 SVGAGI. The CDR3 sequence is CACSSGPEGYTF. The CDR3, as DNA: TGTGCCTGCTCCTCCGGGCCCGAAGGCTACACCTTC.

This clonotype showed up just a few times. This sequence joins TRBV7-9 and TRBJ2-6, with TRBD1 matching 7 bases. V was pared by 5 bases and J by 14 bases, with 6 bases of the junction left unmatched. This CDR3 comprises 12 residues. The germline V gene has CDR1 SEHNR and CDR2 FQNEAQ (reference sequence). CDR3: CASSPGGFILTF. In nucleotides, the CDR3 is TGTGCCAGCAGCCCAGGGGGATTCATCCTGACTTTC. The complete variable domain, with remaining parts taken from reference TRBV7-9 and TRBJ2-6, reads DTGVSQNPRHKITKRGQNVTFRCDPISEHNRLYWYRQTLGQGPEFLTYFQNEAQLEKSRLLSDRFSAERPKGSFSTLEIQRTEQGDSAMYLCASSPGGFILTFGAGSRLTVL.

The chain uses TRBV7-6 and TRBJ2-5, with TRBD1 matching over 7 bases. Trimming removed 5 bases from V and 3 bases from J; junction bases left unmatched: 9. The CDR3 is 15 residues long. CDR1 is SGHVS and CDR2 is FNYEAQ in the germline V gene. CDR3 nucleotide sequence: TGTGCCAGCAGCGGCTGGGCAGGGGGAAAAGAGACCCAGTACTTC. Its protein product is CASSGWAGGKETQYF.

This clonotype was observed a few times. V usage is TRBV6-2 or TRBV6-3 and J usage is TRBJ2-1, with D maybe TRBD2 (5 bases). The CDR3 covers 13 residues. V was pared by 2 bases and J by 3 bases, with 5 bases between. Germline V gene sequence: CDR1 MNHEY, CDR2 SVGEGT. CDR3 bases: TGTGCCAGCAGTTACGAGGGCTACAATGAGCAGTTCTTC. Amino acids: CASSYEGYNEQFF.

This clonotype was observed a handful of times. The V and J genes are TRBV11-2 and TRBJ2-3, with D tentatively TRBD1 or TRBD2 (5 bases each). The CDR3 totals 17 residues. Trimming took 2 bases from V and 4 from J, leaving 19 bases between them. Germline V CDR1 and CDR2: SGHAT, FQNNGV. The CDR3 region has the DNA TGTGCCAGCAGCTTACTAGCTACAGGCTATATTCCAGATACGCAGTATTTT. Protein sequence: CASSLLATGYIPDTQYF.

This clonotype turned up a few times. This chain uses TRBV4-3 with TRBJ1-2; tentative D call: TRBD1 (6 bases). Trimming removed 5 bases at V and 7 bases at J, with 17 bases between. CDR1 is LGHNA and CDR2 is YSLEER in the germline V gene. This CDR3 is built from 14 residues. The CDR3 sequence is CASSIPGAARGYTF. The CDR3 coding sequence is TGCGCCAGCAGCATCCCAGGGGCTGCGCGTGGCTACACCTTC.

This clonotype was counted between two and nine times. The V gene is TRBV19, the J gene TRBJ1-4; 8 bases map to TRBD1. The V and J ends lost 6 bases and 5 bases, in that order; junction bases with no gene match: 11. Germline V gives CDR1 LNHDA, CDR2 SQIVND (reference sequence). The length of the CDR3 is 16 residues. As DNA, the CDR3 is TGTGCCAGTAGGATTGCAGGGGGCATGCCGAATGAAAAACTGTTTTTT. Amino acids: CASRIAGGMPNEKLFF.

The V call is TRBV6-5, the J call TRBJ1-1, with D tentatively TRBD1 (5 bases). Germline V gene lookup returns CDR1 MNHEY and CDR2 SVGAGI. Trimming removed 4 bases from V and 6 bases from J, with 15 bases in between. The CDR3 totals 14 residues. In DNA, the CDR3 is TGTGCCAGCAGTTTCAGGGCGGATGGGCCTGAAGCTTTCTTT. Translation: CASSFRADGPEAFF.

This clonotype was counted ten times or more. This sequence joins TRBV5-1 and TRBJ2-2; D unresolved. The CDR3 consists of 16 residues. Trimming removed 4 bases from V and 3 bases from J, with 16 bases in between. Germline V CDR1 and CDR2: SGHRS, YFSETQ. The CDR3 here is CASSPRRLFDTGELFF. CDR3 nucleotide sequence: TGCGCCAGCAGCCCCAGGAGACTTTTCGACACCGGGGAGCTGTTTTTT.

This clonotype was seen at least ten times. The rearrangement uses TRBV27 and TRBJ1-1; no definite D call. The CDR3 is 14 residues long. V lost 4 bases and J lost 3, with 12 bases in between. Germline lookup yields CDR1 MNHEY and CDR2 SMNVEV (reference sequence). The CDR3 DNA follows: TGTGCCAGCAGTTCGGACCTTTGGGACACTGAAGCTTTCTTT. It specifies CASSSDLWDTEAFF.

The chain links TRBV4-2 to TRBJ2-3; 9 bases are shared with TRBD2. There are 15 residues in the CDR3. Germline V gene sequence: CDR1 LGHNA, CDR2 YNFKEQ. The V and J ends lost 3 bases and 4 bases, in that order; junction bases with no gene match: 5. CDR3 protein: CASSQRGGGADTQYF. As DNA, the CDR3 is TGTGCCAGCAGCCAGCGGGGGGGCGGGGCAGATACGCAGTATTTT.

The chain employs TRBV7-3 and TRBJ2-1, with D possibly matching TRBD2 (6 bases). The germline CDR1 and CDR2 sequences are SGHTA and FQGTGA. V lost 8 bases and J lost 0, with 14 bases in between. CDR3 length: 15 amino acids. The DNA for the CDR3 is TGTGCCAGCGGGGGGACTGGCAGCTCCTACAATGAGCAGTTCTTC. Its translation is CASGGTGSSYNEQFF.

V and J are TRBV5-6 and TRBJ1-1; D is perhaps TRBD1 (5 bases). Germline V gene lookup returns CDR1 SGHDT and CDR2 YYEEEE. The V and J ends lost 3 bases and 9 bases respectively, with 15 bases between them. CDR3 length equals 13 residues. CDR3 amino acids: CASSSKLQAKAFF. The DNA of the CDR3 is TGTGCCAGCAGCTCCAAATTACAGGCGAAAGCTTTCTTT.

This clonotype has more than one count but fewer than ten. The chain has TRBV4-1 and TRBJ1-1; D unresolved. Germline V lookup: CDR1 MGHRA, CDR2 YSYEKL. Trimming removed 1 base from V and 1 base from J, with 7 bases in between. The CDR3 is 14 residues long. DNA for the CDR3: TGCGCCAGCAGCCAAGGACATGGGAACACTGAAGCTTTCTTT. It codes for CASSQGHGNTEAFF.

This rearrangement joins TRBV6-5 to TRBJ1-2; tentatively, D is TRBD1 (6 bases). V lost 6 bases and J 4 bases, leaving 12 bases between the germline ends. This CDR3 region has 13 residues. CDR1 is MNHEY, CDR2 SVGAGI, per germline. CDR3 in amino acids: CASSAGGAYGYTF. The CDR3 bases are TGTGCCAGCAGCGCCGGGGGCGCCTATGGCTACACCTTC.

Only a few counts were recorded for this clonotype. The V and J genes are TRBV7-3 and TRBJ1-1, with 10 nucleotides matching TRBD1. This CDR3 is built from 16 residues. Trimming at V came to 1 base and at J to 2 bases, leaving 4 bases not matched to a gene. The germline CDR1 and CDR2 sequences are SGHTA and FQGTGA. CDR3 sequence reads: CASSLRGDRGNTEAFF. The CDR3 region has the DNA TGTGCCAGCAGCTTAAGGGGGGACAGGGGAAACACTGAAGCTTTCTTT.

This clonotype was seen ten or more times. CDR3 amino acids: CASSVSGTGLQPQHF. The CDR3 DNA reads TGTGCCAGCAGCGTGTCCGGGACAGGGCTTCAGCCCCAGCATTTT. The rearrangement joins TRBV9 to TRBJ1-5; 9 bases align to TRBD1. The junction had 6 bases not matched to a gene; V was cut back by 2 bases and J by 6 bases. The length of the CDR3 is 15 residues. The germline gives CDR1 SGDLS, CDR2 YYNGEE.

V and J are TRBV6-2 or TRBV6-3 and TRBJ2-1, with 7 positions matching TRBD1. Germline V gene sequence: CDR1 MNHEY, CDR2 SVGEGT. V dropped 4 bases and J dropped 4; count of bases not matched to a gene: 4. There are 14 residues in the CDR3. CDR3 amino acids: CASSFGTEYNEQFF. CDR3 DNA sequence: TGTGCCAGCAGTTTTGGGACAGAGTACAATGAGCAGTTCTTC.

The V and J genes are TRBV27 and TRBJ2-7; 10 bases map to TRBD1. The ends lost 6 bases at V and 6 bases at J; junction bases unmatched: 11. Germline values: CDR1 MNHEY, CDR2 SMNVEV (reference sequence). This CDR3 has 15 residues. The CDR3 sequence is CASRTLGQGGGEQYF. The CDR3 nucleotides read TGTGCCAGCAGGACTCTAGGACAGGGGGGAGGCGAGCAGTACTTC.

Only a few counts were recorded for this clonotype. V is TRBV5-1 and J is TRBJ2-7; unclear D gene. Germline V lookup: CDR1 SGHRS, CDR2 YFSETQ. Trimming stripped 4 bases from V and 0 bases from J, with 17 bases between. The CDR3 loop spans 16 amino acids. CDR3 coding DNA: TGCGCCAGCAGCCACTTATCCGAGGCAGACTCCTACGAGCAGTACTTC. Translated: CASSHLSEADSYEQYF.

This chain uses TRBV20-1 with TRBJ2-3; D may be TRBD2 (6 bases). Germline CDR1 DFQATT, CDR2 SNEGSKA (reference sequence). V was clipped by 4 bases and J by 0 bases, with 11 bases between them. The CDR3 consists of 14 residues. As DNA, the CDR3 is TGCAGTGCTACCGGGACTCTGAGCACAGATACGCAGTATTTT. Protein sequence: CSATGTLSTDTQYF.

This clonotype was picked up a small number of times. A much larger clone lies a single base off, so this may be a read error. The CDR3 DNA reads TGTGCCAGCAGCTTATACGGGTACACAGATACGCAGTATTTT. It specifies CASSLYGYTDTQYF. This chain uses TRBV7-3 with TRBJ2-3; D unclear. The CDR3 sequence is 14 residues long. V dropped 2 bases and J dropped 2 bases, with 8 bases sitting between them. Germline assignment: CDR1 SGHTA and CDR2 FQGTGA. Full variable domain (rest looked up from reference TRBV7-3 and TRBJ2-3): GAGVSQTPSNKVTEKGKYVELRCDPISGHTALYWYRQSLGQGPEFLIYFQGTGAADDSGLPNDRFFAVRPEGSVSTLKIQRTERGDSAVYLCASSLYGYTDTQYFGPGTRLTVL.

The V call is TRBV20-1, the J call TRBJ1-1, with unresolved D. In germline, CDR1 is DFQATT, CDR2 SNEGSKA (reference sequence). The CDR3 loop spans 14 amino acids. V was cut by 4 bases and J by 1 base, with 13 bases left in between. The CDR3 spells CSATFLPENTEAFF. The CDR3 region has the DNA TGCAGTGCTACGTTTCTCCCAGAGAACACTGAAGCTTTCTTT.

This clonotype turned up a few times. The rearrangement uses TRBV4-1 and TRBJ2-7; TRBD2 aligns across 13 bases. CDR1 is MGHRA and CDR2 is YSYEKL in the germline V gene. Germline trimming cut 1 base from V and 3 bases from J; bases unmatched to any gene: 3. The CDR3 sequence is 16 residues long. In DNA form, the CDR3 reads TGCGCCAGCAGCCAAGGAAGGACTAGCGGGGGCTACGAGCAGTACTTC. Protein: CASSQGRTSGGYEQYF.

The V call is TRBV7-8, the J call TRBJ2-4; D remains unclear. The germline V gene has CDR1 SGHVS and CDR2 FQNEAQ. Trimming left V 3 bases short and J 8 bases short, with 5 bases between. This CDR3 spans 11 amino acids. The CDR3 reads CASSLSDIQYF. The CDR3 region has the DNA TGTGCCAGCAGCTTGAGTGACATTCAGTACTTC.

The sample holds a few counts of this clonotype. For the CDR3, the DNA is TGTGCCAGCAGCGTAGCTAAGGACGGTGTGAACACCGGGGAGCTGTTTTTT. It codes for CASSVAKDGVNTGELFF. This chain connects TRBV9 to TRBJ2-2; no reliable D call. V lost 0 bases and J lost 1, with 13 bases in between. The CDR3 runs 17 residues. Germline V gene lookup returns CDR1 SGDLS and CDR2 YYNGEE.

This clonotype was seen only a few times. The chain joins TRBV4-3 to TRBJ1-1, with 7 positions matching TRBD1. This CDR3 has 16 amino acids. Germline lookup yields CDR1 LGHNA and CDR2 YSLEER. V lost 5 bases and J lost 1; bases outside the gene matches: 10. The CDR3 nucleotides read TGCGCCAGCAGCTTCTGGGGACAGAGGCAGAACACTGAAGCTTTCTTT. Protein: CASSFWGQRQNTEAFF.